This T cell receptor beta chain was captured in a study of metastatic and nonmetastatic thyroid tumors. Study-wide background: Repertoire comparisons spanned blood and tumor or nodule tissue from malignant and benign thyroid patients. Findings and limits, study-wide: Versus benign nodules, malignant thyroid tumors reportedly had significantly higher TCR beta diversity, in blood and tumor.

Germline V gene data show CDR1 as KGHSH and CDR2 as LQKENI. CDR3 length: 13 amino acids. Treatment of any kind had been given to no patient before thyroid surgery. Per the original methods: Researchers built a distant-metastasis classifier for papillary thyroid cancer that drew on CDR3 differences across clinicopathological groups. Using MiXCR, TCRdb re-called clones from the PCR reads. TCRdb's processing, not the authors', yielded these V and J calls. This sample yields tens of thousands of clones, of which 22% are seen a single time; around 3.8% belongs to the top ten. Remarks on this clone: Its antigen is unknown. A read error may account for a junction end that differs from germline.

The V and J genes are TRBV18 and TRBJ1-2; D gene unclear. The TCR was taken from a male donor with papillary thyroid cancer or a benign thyroid nodule (not recorded which). Some clones in this sample may be carry-over from other donors' samples. The sample consisted of blood. This CDR3 is CASSENSYYVYTF. CDR3 sequence (DNA): TGTGCCAGCTCAGAAAACTCATACTATGTCTACACCTTC.